These T cell receptor beta chains were read from a single sample in a study of OX40 agonist ivuxolimab in advanced cancers. Using immunoSEQ multiplex PCR, the repertoire was profiled, and TCRdb retains in-frame clones only, with some absent. The sample lists fewer than 65,000 clones, over 80% occurring once. Sequenced here: CD4+ or CD8+ T cells sorted from blood, sampled in a trial of the OX40 agonist ivuxolimab. The receptors here all came from an adult with an advanced solid tumor such as melanoma, head and neck, liver or kidney cancer. Each CDR3 is given with its conserved first and last residue. The D gene is left open where the match is weak. Only part of the rows carry a size: once, few, many, or a class if the clone is expanded.

d_gene: NA
j_gene: TRBJ2-2
abundance: NA
v_gene: TRBV18
CDR3aa: CASSPPGGGISGELFF
CDR3nt: TGTGCCAGCTCACCACCGGGCGGAGGGATCAGCGGGGAGCTGTTTTTT

d_gene: NA
j_gene: TRBJ2-1
abundance: NA
v_gene: TRBV9
CDR3aa: CASSVGGGYDEQFF
CDR3nt: TGTGCCAGCAGCGTAGGAGGGGGATACGATGAGCAGTTCTTC

d_gene: TRBD1
j_gene: TRBJ2-3
abundance: NA
v_gene: TRBV7-9
CDR3aa: CASSLVGRGLGDTQYF
CDR3nt: TGTGCCAGCAGCTTAGTCGGCAGGGGGCTAGGGGATACGCAGTATTTT

d_gene: TRBD2
j_gene: TRBJ2-5
abundance: NA
v_gene: TRBV4-2
CDR3aa: CASSQVLAGGTPYLQETQYF
CDR3nt: TGTGCCAGCAGCCAAGTTCTAGCGGGGGGGACCCCATACCTTCAAGAGACCCAGTACTTC

d_gene: NA
j_gene: TRBJ1-1
abundance: few
v_gene: TRBV21-1
CDR3aa: CASSKLGWTEAFF
CDR3nt: TGTGCCAGCAGCAAACTGGGTTGGACTGAAGCTTTCTTT

d_gene: TRBD2
j_gene: TRBJ2-5
abundance: NA
v_gene: TRBV19
CDR3aa: CASSSRWGLAGETQYF
CDR3nt: TGTGCCAGTAGTTCTCGGTGGGGACTAGCGGGAGAGACCCAGTACTTC

d_gene: NA
j_gene: TRBJ1-2
abundance: NA
v_gene: TRBV6-5
CDR3aa: CASSLQGANYGYTF
CDR3nt: TGTGCCAGCAGCCTACAGGGTGCCAACTATGGCTACACCTTC

d_gene: TRBD1
j_gene: TRBJ2-6
abundance: NA
v_gene: TRBV10-3
CDR3aa: CAISDGTAFSGANVLTF
CDR3nt: TGTGCCATCAGTGACGGGACAGCGTTCTCTGGGGCCAACGTCCTGACTTTC

d_gene: NA
j_gene: TRBJ2-1
abundance: once
v_gene: TRBV5-1
CDR3aa: CASSLLTRQTYNEQFF
CDR3nt: TGCGCCAGCAGCTTGTTAACTAGACAGACCTACAATGAGCAGTTCTTC

d_gene: TRBD1
j_gene: TRBJ1-1
abundance: NA
v_gene: TRBV5-8
CDR3aa: CASSLRLWDSEAFF
CDR3nt: TGTGCCAGCAGCTTGAGGTTGTGGGACAGCGAAGCTTTCTTT